A single sample gave rise to the 24 T cell receptor beta chains below, sequenced in a study of T cell responses to AZD1222 COVID-19 vaccine. Assay used: immunoSEQ multiplex PCR; TCRdb lists only in-frame clones, some missing. This repertoire shows more than 80,000 clones, more than 75% found once; its top ten account for 22%. This specimen was peripheral blood, taken on day 0 of AZD1222 vaccination. Source of these receptors: an adult in good health.

This chain joins TRBV25-1 and TRBJ1-2; the D is unclear. The V end lost 2 bases, the J end lost 1 base, and 11 bases lay between the germline ends. Germline V gene sequence: CDR1 MGHDK, CDR2 SYGVNS. The CDR3 length is 15 residues. The CDR3 is CASSERMDGNYGYTF. As DNA, the CDR3 is TGTGCCAGCAGTGAAAGGATGGACGGTAACTATGGCTACACCTTC.

The V and J genes are TRBV9 and TRBJ1-2; no firm D call. Germline V CDR1 and CDR2: SGDLS, YYNGEE. Between the trimmed V and J ends, which lost 4 bases and 0 bases, there was a span of 10 bases. The CDR3 is 14 residues long. CDR3 sequence: CASSLSPANYGYTF. CDR3 coding DNA: TGTGCCAGCAGCTTGAGCCCAGCTAACTATGGCTACACCTTC.

The CDR3 bases are TGTGCCAGCAGTTTATGGCGGACAGGGCAAAAAAAACTGTTTTTT. It is translated as CASSLWRTGQKKLFF. The chain couples TRBV28 to TRBJ1-4; 8 bases are shared with TRBD1. With V trimmed by 0 bases and J by 9 bases, 6 bases remained unmatched. Per germline, CDR1 MDHEN and CDR2 SYDVKM. The CDR3 extends over 15 amino acids.

V gene TRBV29-1 combines with J gene TRBJ2-7; D gene ambiguous. The CDR3 is made up of 12 amino acids. Germline CDR1 reads SQVTM; CDR2 reads ANQGSEA. V dropped 3 bases and J dropped 1 base, with 7 bases sitting between them. CDR3 sequence: CSVEGRSYEQYF. CDR3 DNA sequence: TGCAGCGTTGAGGGCAGGTCCTACGAGCAGTACTTC.

The chain joins TRBV2 to TRBJ1-2, with D possibly TRBD1 on 6 matching bases. With 3 bases removed from V and 7 bases from J, the gap between germline ends came to 15 bases. This CDR3 has 14 residues. CDR1 and CDR2 (germline): SNHLY, FYNNEI. The CDR3 reads CASSELRGGSGYTF. CDR3 bases: TGTGCCAGCAGTGAGTTGCGGGGGGGCTCTGGCTACACCTTC.

A single count supports this clone. The chain couples TRBV7-2 to TRBJ2-7, with TRBD2 as a possible D gene (6 bases). Germline CDR1 reads SGHTA; CDR2 reads FQGNSA. Trimming took off 5 bases at V and 1 base at J, with 12 bases between the two ends. There are 14 residues in the CDR3. The CDR3 spells CASSPIADSYEQYF. CDR3 DNA: TGTGCCAGCAGCCCCATAGCGGATTCCTACGAGCAGTACTTC.

This rearrangement joins TRBV2 to TRBJ1-2; D not resolved. Germline V CDR1 and CDR2: SNHLY, FYNNEI. The CDR3 is 12 amino acids. The germline V and J ends were trimmed by 8 bases and 1 base, with 8 bases remaining between them. CDR3 loop: CASAQFNYGYTF. CDR3 nucleotides: TGTGCCAGCGCGCAGTTTAACTATGGCTACACCTTC. The full variable domain, its missing parts supplied by reference TRBV2 and TRBJ1-2, is EPEVTQTPSHQVTQMGQEVILRCVPISNHLYFYWYRQILGQKVEFLVSFYNNEISEKSEIFDDQFSVERPDGSNFTLKIRSTKLEDSAMYFCASAQFNYGYTFGSGTRLTVV.

This chain's CDR3 is CASSTSGGTDTQYF. For the CDR3, the DNA is TGCGCCAGCAGCACTAGCGGGGGCACAGATACGCAGTATTTT. This chain links TRBV5-1 with TRBJ2-3; 10 bases map to TRBD2. Trimming cost V 4 bases and J 1 base; bases outside gene matches: 0. Germline V gives CDR1 SGHRS, CDR2 YFSETQ. The CDR3 loop spans 14 amino acids.

The rearrangement joins TRBV3-1 (or the pseudogene TRBV3-2) to TRBJ1-1; possible D gene TRBD1, 5 bases. V gave up 0 bases and J gave up 3 bases, with 8 bases separating them. Per the germline V gene, CDR1 is LGHDT and CDR2 is YNNKEL (reference sequence). CDR3 length: 14 amino acids. CDR3 residues: CASSQEQEYTEAFF. DNA of the CDR3: TGTGCCAGCAGCCAAGAACAGGAGTACACTGAAGCTTTCTTT.

The chain joins TRBV19 to TRBJ1-4; a weak D match, TRBD1 (6 bases). Looked up from germline, CDR1 is LNHDA and CDR2 is SQIVND (reference sequence). The CDR3 length is 14 residues. V shed 7 bases and J shed 2 bases, with 11 bases lying between them. Here the CDR3 reads CASIGGWTNEKLFF. The CDR3 DNA is TGTGCCAGTATAGGGGGGTGGACTAATGAAAAACTGTTTTTT. Full variable domain (missing parts from reference TRBV19 and TRBJ1-4): DGGITQSPKYLFRKEGQNVTLSCEQNLNHDAMYWYRQDPGQGLRLIYYSQIVNDFQKGDIAEGYSVSREKKESFPLTVTSAQKNPTAFYLCASIGGWTNEKLFFGSGTQLSVL.

The V and J genes are TRBV9 and TRBJ2-1; D possibly uses TRBD1 or TRBD2 (6 bases each). The CDR3 contains 17 residues. Germline-derived CDR1 and CDR2 are SGDLS and YYNGEE. Deletions cut 0 bases from V and 0 bases from J, with 13 bases between. CDR3 DNA: TGTGCCAGCAGCGTAGGAGGGGGGCCGAGCTCCTACAATGAGCAGTTCTTC. Translating gives CASSVGGGPSSYNEQFF.

The chain uses TRBV6-2 or TRBV6-3 and TRBJ2-1, with 12 positions matching TRBD2. V was pared by 0 bases and J by 16 bases, with 4 bases of the junction left unmatched. This CDR3 is built from 13 residues. Germline loops: CDR1 MNHEY, CDR2 SVGEGT. This chain's CDR3 is CASSYSLAGGHFF. The DNA of the CDR3 is TGTGCCAGCAGTTACTCCCTAGCGGGGGGGCACTTCTTC.

This clone occurred a few times. The chain recombines TRBV19 with TRBJ1-1, with D uncertain. Trimming stripped 3 bases from V and 3 bases from J, with 20 bases between. This CDR3 contains 17 residues. The germline gives CDR1 LNHDA, CDR2 SQIVND (reference sequence). As DNA, the CDR3 is TGTGCCAGTAGTATTCGACCAGGAGGTTCTTGGGACACTGAAGCTTTCTTT. As protein: CASSIRPGGSWDTEAFF.

There are a few counts of this clone. The V gene is TRBV6-1, the J gene TRBJ2-3; D is uncertain. The CDR3 is 12 residues long. Germline assignment: CDR1 MNHNS and CDR2 SASEGT. Trimming left V 2 bases short and J 6 bases short, with 6 bases between. DNA of the CDR3: TGTGCCAGCAGTGAATACCCGGATACGCAGTATTTT. Its protein product is CASSEYPDTQYF.

J is TRBJ1-2 and V is TRBV6-2 or TRBV6-3, with D unclear. V was pared by 3 bases and J by 1 base, with 12 bases between. The CDR3 sequence is 15 residues long. Germline CDR1 and CDR2: MNHEY and SVGEGT. The CDR3 here is CASSYGVSFNYGYTF. The DNA for the CDR3 is TGTGCCAGCAGTTATGGCGTCAGCTTTAACTATGGCTACACCTTC.

This chain connects TRBV4-3 to TRBJ1-2; D is perhaps TRBD1 (5 bases). Germline loops: CDR1 LGHNA, CDR2 YSLEER. Trimming shortened V by 4 bases and J by 3 bases, and 21 bases separated the two germline ends. CDR3 length: 17 residues. CDR3: CASSREVAGVRDYGYTF. The DNA for the CDR3 is TGCGCCAGCAGCCGGGAAGTAGCAGGCGTCAGGGACTATGGCTACACCTTC.

This clone came up a few times. The chain uses TRBV7-3 and TRBJ2-5, with a possible D match to TRBD1 (6 bases). Trimming pared 1 base from V and 4 bases from J, leaving 13 bases between. This CDR3 comprises 15 residues. Germline V gene data show CDR1 as SGHTA and CDR2 as FQGTGA. The chain's CDR3 is CASSLMGLGGETQYF. CDR3 sequence (DNA): TGTGCCAGCAGCTTAATGGGCCTAGGGGGAGAGACCCAGTACTTC.

The CDR3 coding sequence is TGTGCCAGCAGCTTGGCCGGGGCTGGGGTACGGCAGTTCTTC. Its protein is CASSLAGAGVRQFF. The genes are TRBV5-4 and TRBJ2-1; the D call may be TRBD1 or TRBD2 (5 bases each). Per germline, CDR1 SGHNT and CDR2 YYREEE (reference sequence). Trimming removed 0 bases at V and 12 bases at J, with 16 bases between. CDR3 size: 14 residues.

This chain's CDR3 is CAWRGTGGNGYTF. The CDR3 DNA sequence: TGTGCCTGGCGGGGGACAGGGGGTAATGGCTACACCTTC. The V and J genes are TRBV30 and TRBJ1-2; 11 bases fit TRBD1. V lost 5 bases to trimming and J lost 6 bases; unmatched junction nucleotides: 5. Germline assignment: CDR1 GTSNPN and CDR2 SVGIG (reference sequence). The CDR3 spans 13 residues.

V gene TRBV9 combines with J gene TRBJ1-1; D is unresolved. The CDR3 consists of 12 residues. V was clipped by 4 bases and J by 6 bases, with 10 bases between them. The germline CDR1 and CDR2 sequences are SGDLS and YYNGEE. The CDR3 region has the DNA TGTGCCAGCAGCCCCCTGGGTGCTGAAGCTTTCTTT. It codes for CASSPLGAEAFF.

The chain combines TRBV4-2 with TRBJ2-7; D is perhaps TRBD2 (6 bases). Germline assignment: CDR1 LGHNA and CDR2 YNFKEQ. Trimming left V 1 base short and J 6 bases short, with 13 bases between. This CDR3 is 14 amino acids long. CDR3 in amino acids: CASSQVSGGTEQYF. In DNA form, the CDR3 reads TGTGCCAGCAGCCAAGTAAGCGGAGGGACCGAGCAGTACTTC.

CDR3 sequence (DNA): TGTGCCAGTAGTAGACAGAGTAATGAAAAACTGTTTTTT. Translating it yields CASSRQSNEKLFF. The chain employs TRBV19 and TRBJ1-4; TRBD1 is a possible D gene (5 bases). Germline assignment: CDR1 LNHDA and CDR2 SQIVND (reference sequence). CDR3 size: 13 residues. Deletions cut 4 bases from V and 4 bases from J, with 7 bases between.

This CDR3 reads CASSQVLGIHEQYF. CDR3 nucleotide sequence: TGCGCCAGCAGCCAAGTTCTCGGGATCCACGAGCAGTACTTC. The chain links TRBV4-3 to TRBJ2-7; maybe TRBD2 (5 bases). This CDR3 spans 14 amino acids. V was trimmed by 1 base and J by 5 bases, leaving 12 bases between them. Germline V lookup: CDR1 LGHNA, CDR2 YSLEER.

This chain connects TRBV7-3 to TRBJ2-5; 8 bases are shared with TRBD2. Germline loops: CDR1 SGHTA, CDR2 FQGTGA. CDR3 length: 14 amino acids. V gave up 2 bases and J gave up 9 bases; unmatched junction bases: 8. The CDR3 coding sequence is TGTGCCAGCAGCTTAGAGGGGACTAGGGAGGCCCAGTACTTC. Protein: CASSLEGTREAQYF.